This T cell receptor beta chain was sequenced for a study of blood T cells in healthy people across ages. Study-wide findings and caveats: Investigators viewed diversity estimates from one million T cells as underestimates, the study reported. The donors' CMV status was not determined, possibly confounding changes in expanded clonotypes.

Concerning this clonotype itself: Its specificity is unknown.

PCR was performed a second time for roughly 7 to 12 cycles using a sample-barcoded 5' primer and a J-beta primer mix. TCRdb ran MiXCR on the 5' RACE reads and lists one entry per CDR3 protein. The sample holds about 570,000 distinct CDR3 sequences, 25% to 30% seen once. Germline loops: CDR1 DFQATT, CDR2 SNEGSKA (reference sequence). The CDR3 extends over 15 amino acids. V lost 0 bases and J lost 9, with 18 bases in between. This receptor was obtained from a woman in her 70s in good health. The chain combines TRBV20-1 with TRBJ1-5, with D possibly TRBD1 on 5 matching bases. Sequenced material: blood. This chain's CDR3 is CSARDMMQTGLPQHF. CDR3 nucleotides: TGCAGTGCTAGAGATATGATGCAAACGGGGCTGCCCCAGCATTTT.